This TCR beta chain was sequenced in a study of type 1 regulatory T cells. Study-level information: This in vitro CD4 product, T-allo10, is enriched for Tr1 cells and alloantigen-specific.

With regard to this clonotype: Its antigen is unknown.

V was pared by 6 bases and J by 1 base, with 18 bases between. The CDR3 sequence is 15 residues long. Germline V gene sequence: CDR1 DFQATT, CDR2 SNEGSKA (reference sequence). TCRdb independently ran MiXCR on the reads; one entry per CDR3 protein. This table holds about 42,000 distinct CDR3 sequences, 9% to 15% found once. The chain joins TRBV20-1 to TRBJ2-5, with unresolved D. Source material: cultured non-Tr1 T cells, either the whole culture or a sorted T cell fraction (not recorded which). The receptor was derived from a human donor in good health. As DNA, the CDR3 is TGCAGTGCCGTAGATCCTTCGTGGAGCCAAGAGACCCAGTACTTC. Amino acid sequence: CSAVDPSWSQETQYF.